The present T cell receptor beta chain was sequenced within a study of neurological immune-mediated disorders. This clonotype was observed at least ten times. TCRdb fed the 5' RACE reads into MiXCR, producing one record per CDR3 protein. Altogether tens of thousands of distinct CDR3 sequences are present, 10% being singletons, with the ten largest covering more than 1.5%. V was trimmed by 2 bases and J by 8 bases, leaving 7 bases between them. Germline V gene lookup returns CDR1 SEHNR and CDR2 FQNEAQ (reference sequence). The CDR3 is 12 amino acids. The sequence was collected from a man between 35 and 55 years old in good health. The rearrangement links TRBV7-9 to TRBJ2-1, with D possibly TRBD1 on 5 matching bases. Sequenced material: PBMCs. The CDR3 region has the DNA TGTGCCAGCAGCTTAATGGGGCATGAGCAGTTCTTC. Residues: CASSLMGHEQFF.